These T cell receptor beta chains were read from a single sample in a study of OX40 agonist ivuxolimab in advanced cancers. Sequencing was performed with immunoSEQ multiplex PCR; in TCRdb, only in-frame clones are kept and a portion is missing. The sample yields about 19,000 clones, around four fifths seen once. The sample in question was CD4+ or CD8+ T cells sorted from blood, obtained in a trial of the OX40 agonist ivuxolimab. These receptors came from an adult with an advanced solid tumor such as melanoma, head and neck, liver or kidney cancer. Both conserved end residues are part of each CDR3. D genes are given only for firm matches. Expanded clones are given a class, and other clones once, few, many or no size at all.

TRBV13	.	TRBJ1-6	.	TGTGCCAGCAGGTTGACGAATTCACCCCTCCACTTT	CASRLTNSPLHF
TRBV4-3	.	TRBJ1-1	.	TGCGCCAGCAGCCCCCAACCGGGGACCGTGAACACTGAAGCTTTCTTT	CASSPQPGTVNTEAFF
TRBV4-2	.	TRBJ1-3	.	TGTGCCAGCAGCCAAGATCAGAGCCAATTTCGCTCTGGAAACACCATATATTTT	CASSQDQSQFRSGNTIYF
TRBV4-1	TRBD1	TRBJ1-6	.	TGCGCCAGCAGCCAGAGGACAGGAGGTAATTCACCCCTCCACTTT	CASSQRTGGNSPLHF
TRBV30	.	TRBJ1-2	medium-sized	TGTGCCTACTGGACAGTCAACTATGGCTACACCTTC	CAYWTVNYGYTF
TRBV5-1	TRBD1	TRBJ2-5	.	TGCGCCAGCAGCCCTACAGGGGTTACGGAGACCCAGTACTTC	CASSPTGVTETQYF
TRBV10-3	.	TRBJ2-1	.	TGTGCCATCCGGGGGATGGACTACAATGAGCAGTTCTTC	CAIRGMDYNEQFF
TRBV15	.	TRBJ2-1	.	TGTGCCACCAGCAGAGAATCTCTGGGAGAGCAGTTCTTC	CATSRESLGEQFF
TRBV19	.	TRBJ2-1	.	TGTGCCAGTAGTAGGGGGGACAGCGGGGGCCTGACCAATGAGCAGTTCTTC	CASSRGDSGGLTNEQFF
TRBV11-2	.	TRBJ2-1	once	TGTGCCAGCAGCTTAGACCCCCAGCGGATCAATGAGCAGTTCTTC	CASSLDPQRINEQFF
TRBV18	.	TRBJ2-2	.	TGTGCCAGCTCACCAACGGTGCAGATTGGGAACACCGGGGAGCTGTTTTTT	CASSPTVQIGNTGELFF
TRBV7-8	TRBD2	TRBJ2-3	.	TGTGCCAGCACCTTAGGATTAAGCGGGGAGGGCACAGATACGCAGTATTTT	CASTLGLSGEGTDTQYF
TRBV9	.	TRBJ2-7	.	TGTGCCAGCAGCGTAGAGGACGGCCCGACCTACGAGCAGTACTTC	CASSVEDGPTYEQYF
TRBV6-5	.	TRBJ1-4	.	TGTGCCAGCAGTTACTCCCTGGGAGGGCTGAATGAAAAACTGTTTTTT	CASSYSLGGLNEKLFF
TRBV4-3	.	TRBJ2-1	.	TGCGCCAGCAGCTTACAGGGCGGCAATGAGCAGTTCTTC	CASSLQGGNEQFF
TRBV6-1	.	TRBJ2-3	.	TGTGCCAGCAGTGAAATTGCGGGACAGCCCACAGATACGCAGTATTTT	CASSEIAGQPTDTQYF
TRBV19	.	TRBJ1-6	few	TGTGCCAGTAGTATGGGGTCGACTTATAATTCACCCCTCCACTTT	CASSMGSTYNSPLHF
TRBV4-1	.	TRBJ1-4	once	TGCGCCAGCAGCCAAGGGGGAAATGAAAAACTGTTTTTT	CASSQGGNEKLFF
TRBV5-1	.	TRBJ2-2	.	TGCGCCAGCAGCTTGGGGGCCATTTCCACCGGGGAGCTGTTTTTT	CASSLGAISTGELFF
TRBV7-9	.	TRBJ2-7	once	TGTGCCAGCAGCTTAACGCGGGGGACATCCTACGAGCAGTACTTC	CASSLTRGTSYEQYF
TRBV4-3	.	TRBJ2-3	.	TGCGCCAGCAGCCAAGGAACCCTAGATACGCAGTATTTT	CASSQGTLDTQYF
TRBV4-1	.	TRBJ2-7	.	TGCGCCAGCAGCCAAGAGCGCCGGAGCTCCTACGAGCAGTACTTC	CASSQERRSSYEQYF
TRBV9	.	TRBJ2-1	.	.	CASSVATGTDAFF
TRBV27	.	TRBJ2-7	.	TGTGCCAGCAGTTACATGGGGGGCCGGAGGGAGCAGTACTTC	CASSYMGGRREQYF
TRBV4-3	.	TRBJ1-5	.	TGCGCCAGCAGCCAAGATTGGGGTAACAATCAGCCCCAGCATTTT	CASSQDWGNNQPQHF
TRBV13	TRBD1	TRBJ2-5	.	TGTGCCAGCAGCCGGACAGGGGGGATTCAGGGAGAGACCCAGTACTTC	CASSRTGGIQGETQYF
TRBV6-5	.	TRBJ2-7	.	TGTGCCAGCAGTCGAGGGACTTTGGGTTCCTACGAGCAGTACTTC	CASSRGTLGSYEQYF
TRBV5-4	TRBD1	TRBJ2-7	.	TGTGCCAGCAGCGCGGGTGGGACAGAAATTTACGAGCAGTACTTC	CASSAGGTEIYEQYF
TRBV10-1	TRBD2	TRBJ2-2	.	TGCGCCAGCAGTAGAGCGGGAGAGGCCGGGGAGCTGTTTTTT	CASSRAGEAGELFF
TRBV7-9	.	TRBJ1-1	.	TGTGCCAGCATAGCGCCGCCCGTCGACGCTTTCTTT	CASIAPPVDAFF
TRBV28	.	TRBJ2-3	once	TGTGCCAGCAGTCCCCCGGCTGATGCAGATACGCAGTATTTT	CASSPPADADTQYF
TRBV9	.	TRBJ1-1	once	TGTGCCAGCAGCGGGGAGGGCACCTCACCTGAAGCTTTCTTT	CASSGEGTSPEAFF
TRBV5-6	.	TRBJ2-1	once	TGTGCCAGCGGGGCAGCCCATGAGCAGTTCTTC	CASGAAHEQFF
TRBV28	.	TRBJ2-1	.	TGTGCCAGCAGCCGACCACTGGACAGAAAAGACTACAATGAGCAGTTCTTC	CASSRPLDRKDYNEQFF
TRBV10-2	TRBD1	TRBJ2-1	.	TGCGCCAGCAGTGACCTCTGGACAGGTTCCTACAATGAGCAGTTCTTC	CASSDLWTGSYNEQFF
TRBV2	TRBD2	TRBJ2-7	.	TGTGCCAGCAGTGAAGCGCTTCGGGGGGGTTACTCCTACGAGCAGTACTTC	CASSEALRGGYSYEQYF
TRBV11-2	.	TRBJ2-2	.	TGTGCCAGCAGCTTAAGATTGGACACGGGGAACACCGGGGAGCTGTTTTTT	CASSLRLDTGNTGELFF
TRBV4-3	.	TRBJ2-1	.	TGCGCCAGCAGCCGAACTTCTAGCAATGAGCAGTTCTTC	CASSRTSSNEQFF
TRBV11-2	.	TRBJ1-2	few	TGTGCCAGCAGCTTAGGTTGGAGACCTTCAAGAGGACACGGCTACACCTTC	CASSLGWRPSRGHGYTF
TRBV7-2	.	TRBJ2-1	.	TGTGCCAGCAGCTTCGGGGGAGGTGAGCAGTTCTTC	CASSFGGGEQFF
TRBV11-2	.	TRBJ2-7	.	TGTGCCAGCAGCTTACTGCAGGGTTCGGGCTACGAGCAGTACTTC	CASSLLQGSGYEQYF
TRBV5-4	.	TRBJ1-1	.	TGTGCCAGCAGCCCCAGTAGTGGATGGGAAGCTTTCTTT	CASSPSSGWEAFF
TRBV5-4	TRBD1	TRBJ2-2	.	TGCGCCAGCAGCCAGGGGACAGGAGACACCGGGGAGCTGTTTTTT	CASSQGTGDTGELFF
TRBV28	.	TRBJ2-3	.	TGTGCCAGCAGTTTGGGCGGAAGCACAGATACGCAGTATTTT	CASSLGGSTDTQYF
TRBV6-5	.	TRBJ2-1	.	TGTGCCAGCAGTTACACCCATTCGGGGTCCTACAATGAGCAGTTCTTC	CASSYTHSGSYNEQFF
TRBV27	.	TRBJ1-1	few	TGTGCCAGCAGTTTATCGGTTGGGGGCACTGAAGCTTTCTTT	CASSLSVGGTEAFF
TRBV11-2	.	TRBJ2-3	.	TGTGCCAGCAGCTTTAGGACCCTAAGGGCCTTCACAGATACGCAGTATTTT	CASSFRTLRAFTDTQYF
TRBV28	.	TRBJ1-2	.	TGTGCCAGCAGTTTGCTGACAGTAGGCCATGGCTACACCTTC	CASSLLTVGHGYTF
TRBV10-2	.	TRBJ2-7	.	TGCGCCAGCAGTGAGTTTCGGGGCCCTCCCTCCTACGAGCAGTACTTC	CASSEFRGPPSYEQYF
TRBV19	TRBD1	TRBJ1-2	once	TGTGCCAGTAGTACTGGGACAGGGGGAGGCTACACCTTC	CASSTGTGGGYTF
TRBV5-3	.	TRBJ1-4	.	TGTGCCAGAAGCTTCTCCGGGAGGGAAAAACTGTTTTTT	CARSFSGREKLFF
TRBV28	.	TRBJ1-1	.	TGTGCCACCCTGACGGGGGGGACTGAAGCTTTCTTT	CATLTGGTEAFF
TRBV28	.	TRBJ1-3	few	TGTGCCAGCAGCCAAGGTGGGACTGGAAACACCATATATTTT	CASSQGGTGNTIYF
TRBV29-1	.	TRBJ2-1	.	TGCAGCGTTGAAGATTTTGGAATTGAGCAGTTCTTC	CSVEDFGIEQFF
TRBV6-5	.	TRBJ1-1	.	TGTGCCAGCAGTTACGAGGGGCGCACTGAAGCTTTCTTT	CASSYEGRTEAFF